One sample yielded the 29 T cell receptor beta chains listed below, sequenced in a study of T cells in Graves' hyperthyroidism and ophthalmopathy. The source material, RNA transcripts, was used to amplify TCR beta CDR3 regions. When the TCR CDR3 underwent first-round RT-PCR, the HTBI primer set was used. TCRdb recomputed calls from the multiplex PCR reads with MiXCR, one row per CDR3 protein. Here the sample spans hundreds of thousands of distinct CDR3 sequences, 16% being singletons. Sequenced material: blood. The receptors come from a woman between 35 and 50 years old with Graves' ophthalmopathy.

Only a few counts were recorded for this clonotype. V and J are TRBV2 and TRBJ1-5; 7 nucleotides agree with TRBD1. Germline V gene lookup returns CDR1 SNHLY and CDR2 FYNNEI. The CDR3 spans 17 residues. Trimming took 9 bases from V and 0 from J; bases not matched to a gene: 14. The CDR3 loop reads CASATGTADHSNQPQHF. CDR3 DNA sequence: TGTGCCAGTGCAACCGGGACAGCTGATCATAGCAATCAGCCCCAGCATTTT.

This clonotype was seen many times. This chain connects TRBV2 to TRBJ2-2; perhaps TRBD2 as D (5 bases). V lost 4 bases, J lost 7 bases, and 13 bases lay in between. This CDR3 contains 14 residues. Per germline, CDR1 SNHLY and CDR2 FYNNEI. This CDR3 reads CASSGAVSSGELFF. The CDR3, as DNA: TGTGCCAGCAGTGGAGCGGTTTCCAGCGGGGAGCTGTTTTTT.

This clonotype was counted a few times. The J gene is TRBJ2-5, the V gene TRBV10-3; TRBD1 agrees at 12 bases. This CDR3 comprises 17 residues. J was trimmed by 4 bases and V by 0 bases; bases with no gene match: 6. Germline V gene lookup returns CDR1 ENHRY and CDR2 SYGVKD. CDR3 region: CAISESVGTGGGETQYF. The DNA for the CDR3 is TGTGCCATCAGTGAGTCGGTGGGGACAGGGGGCGGAGAGACCCAGTACTTC.

In its sample, this clonotype was seen many times. This chain connects TRBV5-1 to TRBJ1-5, with a tentative D call TRBD1 (6 bases). CDR1 is SGHRS and CDR2 is YFSETQ in the germline V gene. The CDR3 is 16 amino acids. V shed 1 base and J shed 1 base, with 12 bases lying between them. CDR3 amino acids: CASSLRRGPSNQPQHF. For the CDR3, the DNA is TGCGCCAGCAGCTTGAGGCGGGGGCCGAGCAATCAGCCCCAGCATTTT.

A few counts support this clonotype. The chain has TRBV6-1 and TRBJ2-3; D is perhaps TRBD2 (6 bases). The CDR3 loop spans 15 amino acids. The germline gives CDR1 MNHNS, CDR2 SASEGT. Trimming removed 8 bases from V and 0 bases from J, with 15 bases in between. For the CDR3, the DNA is TGTGCCAGCGGAAGGAGGGGTCCTAGCACAGATACGCAGTATTTT. Translated, it gives CASGRRGPSTDTQYF.

A few counts support this clonotype. This chain joins TRBV6-1 and TRBJ1-2; weak D call: TRBD1 (6 bases). CDR1 and CDR2 from the germline V gene are MNHNS and SASEGT. V was trimmed by 3 bases and J by 4 bases, leaving 15 bases between them. The CDR3 sequence is 15 residues long. This CDR3 is CASSEPPQGFYGYTF. CDR3 DNA: TGTGCCAGCAGTGAGCCTCCACAGGGATTCTATGGCTACACCTTC.

This clonotype appeared a few times. This chain uses TRBV6-2 or TRBV6-3 with TRBJ1-5; no clear D. The CDR3 totals 13 residues. Germline values: CDR1 MNHEY, CDR2 SVGEGT. V was trimmed by 4 bases and J by 7 bases, leaving 11 bases between them. The chain's CDR3 is CASSWGQQQPQHF. The CDR3 bases are TGTGCCAGCAGTTGGGGTCAGCAGCAGCCCCAGCATTTT.

The chain joins TRBV29-1 to TRBJ2-1; 11 bases are a match to TRBD2. The CDR3 consists of 13 residues. Germline V gene lookup returns CDR1 SQVTM and CDR2 ANQGSEA. With V trimmed by 2 bases and J by 9 bases, 3 bases remained unmatched. This chain's CDR3 is CSVERLAGGEQFF. As DNA, the CDR3 is TGCAGCGTTGAACGGCTAGCGGGAGGTGAGCAGTTCTTC.

This clonotype was seen only once. CDR3 loop: CASSEIQETQYF. CDR3 DNA sequence: TGTGCCAGCAGTGAGATCCAAGAGACCCAGTACTTC. The genes are TRBV12-3 or TRBV12-4 and TRBJ2-5, with no clear D. The CDR3 is 12 amino acids. Trimming pared 5 bases from V and 1 base from J, leaving 5 bases between.

This clonotype has ten or more counts. This sequence joins TRBV12-3 or TRBV12-4 and TRBJ2-2; D not resolved. This CDR3 is built from 15 residues. The V and J ends lost 1 base and 4 bases respectively, with 10 bases between them. CDR3 bases: TGTGCCAGCAGTTTAGAGGGCAGGAGCACCGGGGAGCTGTTTTTT. Its protein is CASSLEGRSTGELFF.

This clonotype appeared many times. V is TRBV11-2 and J is TRBJ1-6; D is unresolved. Germline V gives CDR1 SGHAT, CDR2 FQNNGV. The CDR3 sequence is 17 residues long. V dropped 5 bases and J dropped 9 bases, with 23 bases sitting between them. In nucleotides, the CDR3 is TGTGCCAGCAGCCTCGGAGGTGGTAAATCGGAGCGTTCACCCCTCCACTTT. It codes for CASSLGGGKSERSPLHF.

There are many counts of this clonotype. The rearrangement uses TRBV2 and TRBJ2-7; 9 nucleotides align to TRBD2. The germline V gene encodes CDR1 SNHLY and CDR2 FYNNEI. This CDR3 is built from 16 residues. The V gene end was trimmed by 5 bases and the J gene end by 1 base; junction bases not matched to a gene: 9. CDR3 DNA sequence: TGTGCCAGCAGTCTTAAAAAGCGGGAGGAATCCTACGAGCAGTACTTC. Encoded protein: CASSLKKREESYEQYF.

This clonotype occurred once. The genes are TRBV5-1 and TRBJ2-6; TRBD1 is a possible D gene (5 bases). Trimming removed 4 bases at V and 4 bases at J, with 18 bases between. This CDR3 is built from 17 residues. CDR1 SGHRS and CDR2 YFSETQ come from the germline V gene. CDR3 sequence reads: CASSLGQNPRGANVLTF. CDR3 nucleotides: TGCGCCAGCAGCCTCGGACAAAACCCGCGCGGGGCCAACGTCCTGACTTTC.

This clonotype was recorded at least ten times. This chain connects TRBV7-9 to TRBJ1-2; D unclear. Deletions cut 5 bases from V and 4 bases from J, with 11 bases between. This CDR3 is built from 13 residues. Germline V CDR1 and CDR2: SEHNR, FQNEAQ (reference sequence). The CDR3, as DNA: TGTGCCAGCAGCCACCCAGGCTCCTATGGCTACACCTTC. Its translation is CASSHPGSYGYTF.

V usage is TRBV28 and J usage is TRBJ2-6; D remains ambiguous. The CDR3 has 16 amino acids. The V end was cut by 6 bases, the J end by 1 base, with 13 bases between. Germline CDR1 and CDR2: MDHEN and SYDVKM. CDR3 nucleotides: TGTGCCAGCAGCCTCGCACAACCTTCTGGGGCCAACGTCCTGACTTTC. It codes for CASSLAQPSGANVLTF.

This clonotype was picked up a small number of times. The gene calls are TRBV29-1 and TRBJ1-1; perhaps TRBD1 as D (5 bases). The CDR3 is 12 amino acids. Trimming took 2 bases from V and 7 from J, leaving 11 bases between them. Germline CDR1 is SQVTM and CDR2 is ANQGSEA. CDR3 nucleotide sequence: TGCAGCGTTGAACAGGGCCGAAGTGAAGCTTTCTTT. Amino acids: CSVEQGRSEAFF.

The V and J genes are TRBV11-2 and TRBJ2-3, with 12 bases aligning to TRBD2. The trim removed 5 bases at V and 4 bases at J, leaving 10 bases unmatched. Germline CDR1 reads SGHAT; CDR2 reads FQNNGV. CDR3 length: 17 residues. The CDR3 coding sequence is TGTGCCAGCAGCACCCTACTAGCGGGAGGCCCAGCAGATACGCAGTATTTT. Translated, it gives CASSTLLAGGPADTQYF. Full variable domain (rest looked up from reference TRBV11-2 and TRBJ2-3): EAGVAQSPRYKIIEKRQSVAFWCNPISGHATLYWYQQILGQGPKLLIQFQNNGVVDDSQLPKDRFSAERLKGVDSTLKIQPAKLEDSAVYLCASSTLLAGGPADTQYFGPGTRLTVL.

This clonotype turned up a few times. The CDR3 loop is CATSRDYQNTEAFF. The CDR3 DNA sequence: TGTGCCACCAGCAGAGATTACCAGAACACTGAAGCTTTCTTT. The J gene is TRBJ1-1, the V gene TRBV15, with no clear D. CDR3 size: 14 residues. The V gene's germline CDR1 is LNHNV and CDR2 YYDKDF (reference sequence). Trimming removed 0 bases at V and 1 base at J, with 6 bases between.

Of note for this clonotype: A much larger clone differs by one base, so this may be a read error. Without the conserved terminal phenylalanine or tryptophan, this CDR3 likely stems from a read error. The chain joins TRBV28 to TRBJ2-7; TRBD1 aligns across 10 bases. The CDR3 runs to 15 residues. Looked up from germline, CDR1 is MDHEN and CDR2 is SYDVKM. V lost 4 bases, J lost 0 bases, and 3 bases stayed unmatched. Here the CDR3 DNA reads TGTGCCAGCAGTTCAAGGACAGGGGGCTCCTACGAGCAGTACTCC. Translating gives CASSSRTGGSYEQYS.

This clonotype was detected many times. This chain joins TRBV11-1 and TRBJ2-3; 7 nucleotides align to TRBD2. The CDR3 runs 15 residues. CDR1 and CDR2 from the germline V gene are SGHAT and FQDESV (reference sequence). J was trimmed by 4 bases and V by 2 bases; bases with no gene match: 6. The CDR3, as DNA: TGTGCCAGCAGCTTATCGGGCGGGAGCCCAGATACGCAGTATTTT. Its translation is CASSLSGGSPDTQYF.

About this clonotype itself: A much larger clone lies one base from this, so it may be a read error. The CDR3 nucleotides read TGCAGTGCTGACAAGCACAGGGATAATTCACCCCTCCACTTT. It is translated as CSADKHRDNSPLHF. The gene calls are TRBV20-1 and TRBJ1-6; a possible D gene is TRBD1 (6 bases). V dropped 5 bases and J dropped 5 bases, with 13 bases sitting between them. The CDR3 length is 14 residues. Germline values: CDR1 DFQATT, CDR2 SNEGSKA (reference sequence).

This clonotype was seen repeatedly, ten times or more. DNA for the CDR3: TGTGCCAGCAGCCAAGTACGTAAGGAAAAACTGTTTTTT. Protein: CASSQVRKEKLFF. V usage is TRBV3-1 and J usage is TRBJ1-4; D remains unclear. There are 13 residues in the CDR3. The V gene lost 1 base and the J gene lost 8 bases, with 8 bases spanning the gap. CDR1 and CDR2 (germline): LGHDT, YNNKEL (reference sequence).

V is TRBV12-3 or TRBV12-4 and J is TRBJ2-5; possibly TRBD1 for D (5 bases). There are 14 residues in the CDR3. The V end was cut by 2 bases, the J end by 5 bases, with 12 bases between. The CDR3 reads CASSLRGSGETQYF. The CDR3 DNA sequence: TGTGCCAGCAGTTTAAGGGGATCCGGGGAGACCCAGTACTTC.

This clonotype was seen many times. CDR3: CASSLVSQTQYF. The CDR3 region has the DNA TGTGCCAGCAGCTTAGTGTCGCAGACCCAGTACTTC. The rearrangement joins TRBV11-2 to TRBJ2-5; D remains unclear. CDR3 length equals 12 residues. V lost 1 base and J lost 6, with 6 bases in between. Germline loops: CDR1 SGHAT, CDR2 FQNNGV.

The table lists this clonotype with many counts. The V call is TRBV2, the J call TRBJ2-7; D unresolved. Looked up from germline, CDR1 is SNHLY and CDR2 is FYNNEI. The V end lost 6 bases, the J end lost 0 bases, and 12 bases lay between the germline ends. The CDR3 consists of 14 residues. The CDR3 protein is CASREDGPSYEQYF. CDR3 nucleotide sequence: TGTGCCAGCAGAGAGGACGGTCCCTCCTACGAGCAGTACTTC.

This clonotype has a count of ten or more. The rearrangement uses TRBV2 and TRBJ1-4, with 7 bases matching TRBD1. Germline assignment: CDR1 SNHLY and CDR2 FYNNEI. The CDR3 is 15 residues long. Losses at the gene ends were 6 bases for V and 7 bases for J; bases not matched to a gene: 11. The CDR3 coding sequence is TGTGCCAGCAGCGAGCAAGGGGGCACAGGTGAAAAACTGTTTTTT. It specifies CASSEQGGTGEKLFF.

The genes are TRBV12-3 or TRBV12-4 and TRBJ2-3; 13 nucleotides align to TRBD2. The V gene end was trimmed by 3 bases and the J gene end by 3 bases; junction bases not matched to a gene: 6. The CDR3 sequence is 17 residues long. The DNA of the CDR3 is TGTGCCAGCAGTTTGACTAGCGGGAGGTTTAGTACAGATACGCAGTATTTT. This encodes CASSLTSGRFSTDTQYF.

This clonotype was detected only a few times. The V gene is TRBV12-5, the J gene TRBJ1-5; TRBD1 might be the D (5 bases). CDR3 length: 17 amino acids. The V and J ends lost 5 bases and 5 bases respectively, with 22 bases between them. Germline CDR1 reads LGHNT; CDR2 reads FRNRAP. This chain's CDR3 is CASGLRTHTWDHQPQHF. The CDR3 coding sequence is TGTGCTAGTGGTCTGAGGACACACACTTGGGACCATCAGCCCCAGCATTTT.

This clonotype was recorded a few times. J is TRBJ2-6 and V is TRBV12-3 or TRBV12-4, with D hard to call. The CDR3 totals 15 residues. Between the trimmed V and J ends, which lost 3 bases and 2 bases, there was a span of 8 bases. CDR3 amino acids: CASSFGVPGANVLTF. In DNA, the CDR3 is TGTGCCAGCAGTTTTGGGGTCCCTGGGGCCAACGTCCTGACTTTC.